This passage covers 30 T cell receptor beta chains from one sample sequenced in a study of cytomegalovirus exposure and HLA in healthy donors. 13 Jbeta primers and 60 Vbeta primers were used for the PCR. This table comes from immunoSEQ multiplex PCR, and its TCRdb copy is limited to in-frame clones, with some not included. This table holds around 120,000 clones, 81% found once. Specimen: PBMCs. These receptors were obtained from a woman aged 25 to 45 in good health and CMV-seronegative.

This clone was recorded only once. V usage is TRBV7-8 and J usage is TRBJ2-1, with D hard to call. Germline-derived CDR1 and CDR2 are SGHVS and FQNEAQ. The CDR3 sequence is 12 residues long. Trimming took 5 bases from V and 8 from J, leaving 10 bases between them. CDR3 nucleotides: TGTGCCAGCAGCCCCAAAGTAGATGAGCAGTTCTTC. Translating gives CASSPKVDEQFF. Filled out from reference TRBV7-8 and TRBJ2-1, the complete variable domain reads GAGVSQSPRYKVAKRGQDVALRCDPISGHVSLFWYQQALGQGPEFLTYFQNEAQLDKSGLPSDRFFAERPEGSVSTLKIQRTQQEDSAVYLCASSPKVDEQFFGPGTRLTVL.

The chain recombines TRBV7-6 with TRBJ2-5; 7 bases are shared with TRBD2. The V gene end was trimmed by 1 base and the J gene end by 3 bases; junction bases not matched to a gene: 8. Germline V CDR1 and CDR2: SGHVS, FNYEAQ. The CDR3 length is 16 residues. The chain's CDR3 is CASSLGEGQPEETQYF. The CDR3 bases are TGTGCCAGCAGCTTAGGGGAGGGGCAACCTGAAGAGACCCAGTACTTC.

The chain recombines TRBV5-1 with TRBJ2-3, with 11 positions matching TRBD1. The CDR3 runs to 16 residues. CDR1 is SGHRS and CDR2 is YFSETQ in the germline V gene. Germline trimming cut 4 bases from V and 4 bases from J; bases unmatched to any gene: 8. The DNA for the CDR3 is TGCGCCAGCAGCACCCGGACAGGGGGCGAGGCAGATACGCAGTATTTT. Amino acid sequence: CASSTRTGGEADTQYF.

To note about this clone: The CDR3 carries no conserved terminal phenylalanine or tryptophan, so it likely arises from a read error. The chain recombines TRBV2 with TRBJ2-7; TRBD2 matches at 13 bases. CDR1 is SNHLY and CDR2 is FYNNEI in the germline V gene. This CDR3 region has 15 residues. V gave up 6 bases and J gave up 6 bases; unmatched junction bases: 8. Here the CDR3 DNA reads TGTGCCAGCAGAGCCACCGGGACTAGCGGGACCGAGCAGTACCTC. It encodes CASRATGTSGTEQYL.

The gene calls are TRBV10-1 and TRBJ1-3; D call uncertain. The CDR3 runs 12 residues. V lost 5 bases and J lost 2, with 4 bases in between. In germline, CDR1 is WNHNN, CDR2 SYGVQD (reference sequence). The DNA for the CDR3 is TGCGCCAGCAGTAACACTGGAAACACCATATATTTT. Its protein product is CASSNTGNTIYF.

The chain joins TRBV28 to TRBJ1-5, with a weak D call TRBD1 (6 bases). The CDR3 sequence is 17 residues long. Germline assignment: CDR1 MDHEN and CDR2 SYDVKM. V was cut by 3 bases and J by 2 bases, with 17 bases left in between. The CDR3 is CASSFPKGGYGNQPQHF. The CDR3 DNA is TGTGCCAGCAGTTTTCCGAAAGGGGGTTACGGCAATCAGCCCCAGCATTTT.

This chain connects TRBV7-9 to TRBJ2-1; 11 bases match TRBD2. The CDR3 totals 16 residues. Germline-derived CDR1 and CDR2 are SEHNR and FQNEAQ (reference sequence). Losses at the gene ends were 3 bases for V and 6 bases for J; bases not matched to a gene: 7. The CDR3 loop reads CASSFLAGGPGNEQFF. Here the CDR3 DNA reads TGTGCCAGCAGCTTTTTAGCGGGAGGGCCGGGCAATGAGCAGTTCTTC.

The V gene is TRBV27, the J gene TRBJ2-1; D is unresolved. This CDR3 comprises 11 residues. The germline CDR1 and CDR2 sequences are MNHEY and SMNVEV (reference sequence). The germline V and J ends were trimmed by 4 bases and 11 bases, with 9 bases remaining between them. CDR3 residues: CASSSTGKQFF. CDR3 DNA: TGTGCCAGCAGTTCGACGGGTAAGCAGTTCTTC.

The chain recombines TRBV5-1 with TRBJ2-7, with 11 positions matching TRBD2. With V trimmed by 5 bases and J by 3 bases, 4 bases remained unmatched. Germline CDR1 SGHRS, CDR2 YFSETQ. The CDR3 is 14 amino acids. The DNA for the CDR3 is TGCGCCAGCAGTTTTACTAGCGGGGGCTACGAGCAGTACTTC. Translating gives CASSFTSGGYEQYF. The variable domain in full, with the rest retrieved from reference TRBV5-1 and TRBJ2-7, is KAGVTQTPRYLIKTRGQQVTLSCSPISGHRSVSWYQQTPGQGLQFLFEYFSETQRNKGNFPGRFSGRQFSNSRSEMNVSTLELGDSALYLCASSFTSGGYEQYFGPGTRLTVT.

The CDR3 is CASSVALFDEQYF. The CDR3 DNA follows: TGTGCCAGCAGCGTAGCCTTGTTCGACGAGCAGTACTTC. The chain combines TRBV9 with TRBJ2-7, with D unclear. V was clipped by 0 bases and J by 5 bases, with 9 bases between them. Germline V CDR1 and CDR2: SGDLS, YYNGEE. The CDR3 consists of 13 residues.

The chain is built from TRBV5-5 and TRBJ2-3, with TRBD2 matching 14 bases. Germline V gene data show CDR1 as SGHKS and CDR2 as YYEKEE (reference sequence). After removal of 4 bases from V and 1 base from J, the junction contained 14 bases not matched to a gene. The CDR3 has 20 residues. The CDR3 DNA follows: TGTGCCAGCAGCAGCCGGGGACTAGCGGGAGTGCCCACGGGCACAGATACGCAGTATTTT. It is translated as CASSSRGLAGVPTGTDTQYF.

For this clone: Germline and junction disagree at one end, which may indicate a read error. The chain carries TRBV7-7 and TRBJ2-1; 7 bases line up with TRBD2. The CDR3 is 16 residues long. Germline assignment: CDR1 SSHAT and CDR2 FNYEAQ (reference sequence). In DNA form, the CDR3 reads TGTGCTAGCAGCCCCGGGGCGGGGGACTCCTACAATGAGCAGTTCTTC. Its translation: CASSPGAGDSYNEQFF.

The CDR3 region has the DNA TGTGCCAGCAGTGGGGAATGGAGGACAGATACGCAGTATTTT. It translates to CASSGEWRTDTQYF. V gene TRBV25-1 combines with J gene TRBJ2-3; possible D gene TRBD2, 5 bases. The CDR3 extends over 14 amino acids. Germline V lookup: CDR1 MGHDK, CDR2 SYGVNS. The ends were cut back, 4 bases at V and 3 bases at J, with 11 bases in the middle.

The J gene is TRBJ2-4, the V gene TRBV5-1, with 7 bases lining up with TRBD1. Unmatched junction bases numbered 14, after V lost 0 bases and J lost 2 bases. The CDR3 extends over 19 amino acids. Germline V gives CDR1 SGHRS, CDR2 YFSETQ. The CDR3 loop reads CASSLGSPDRVVTKNIQYF. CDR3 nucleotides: TGCGCCAGCAGCTTGGGCTCCCCAGACAGGGTGGTTACCAAAAACATTCAGTACTTC. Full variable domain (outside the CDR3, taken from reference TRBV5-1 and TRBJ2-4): KAGVTQTPRYLIKTRGQQVTLSCSPISGHRSVSWYQQTPGQGLQFLFEYFSETQRNKGNFPGRFSGRQFSNSRSEMNVSTLELGDSALYLCASSLGSPDRVVTKNIQYFGAGTRLSVL.

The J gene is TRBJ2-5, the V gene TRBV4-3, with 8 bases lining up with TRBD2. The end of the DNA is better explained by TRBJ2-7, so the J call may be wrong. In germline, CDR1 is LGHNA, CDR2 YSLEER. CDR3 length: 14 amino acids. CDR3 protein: CASSQDTSGYEQYF. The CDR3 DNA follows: TGCGCCAGCAGCCAAGATACTAGCGGCTACGAGCAGTACTTC.

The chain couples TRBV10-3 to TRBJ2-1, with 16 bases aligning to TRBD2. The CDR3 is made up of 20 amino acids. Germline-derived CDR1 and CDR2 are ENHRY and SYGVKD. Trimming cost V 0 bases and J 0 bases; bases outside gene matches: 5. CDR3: CAISESAGLAGGSSYNEQFF. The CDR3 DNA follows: TGTGCCATCAGTGAGTCCGCGGGACTAGCGGGAGGGAGCTCCTACAATGAGCAGTTCTTC.

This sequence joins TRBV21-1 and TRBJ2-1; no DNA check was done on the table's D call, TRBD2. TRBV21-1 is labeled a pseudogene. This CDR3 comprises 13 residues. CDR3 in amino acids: CACPGTGIRGQFF. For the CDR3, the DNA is TGTGCCTGCCCCGGGACTGGCATTCGTGGGCAGTTCTTC.

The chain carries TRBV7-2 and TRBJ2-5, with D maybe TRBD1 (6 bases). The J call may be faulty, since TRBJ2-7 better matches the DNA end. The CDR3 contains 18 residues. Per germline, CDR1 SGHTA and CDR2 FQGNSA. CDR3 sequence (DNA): TGTGCCAGCAGCCCCCGTAGGCGGTCCGGCACAGGGTTCTACGAGCAGTACTTC. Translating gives CASSPRRRSGTGFYEQYF.

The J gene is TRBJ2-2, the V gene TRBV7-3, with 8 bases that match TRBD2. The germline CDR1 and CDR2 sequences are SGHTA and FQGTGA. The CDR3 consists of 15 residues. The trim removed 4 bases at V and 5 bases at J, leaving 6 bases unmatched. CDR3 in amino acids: CASSSPTSVTGELFF. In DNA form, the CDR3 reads TGTGCCAGCAGCTCGCCGACTAGCGTAACCGGGGAGCTGTTTTTT.

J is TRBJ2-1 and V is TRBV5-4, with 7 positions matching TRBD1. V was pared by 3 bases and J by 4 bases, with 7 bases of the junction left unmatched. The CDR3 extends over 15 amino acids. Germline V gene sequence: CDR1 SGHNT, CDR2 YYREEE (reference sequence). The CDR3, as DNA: TGTGCCAGCAGCTACGGGACAGATCAGTACAATGAGCAGTTCTTC. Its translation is CASSYGTDQYNEQFF. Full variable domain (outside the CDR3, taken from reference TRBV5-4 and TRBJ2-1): ETGVTQSPTHLIKTRGQQVTLRCSSQSGHNTVSWYQQALGQGPQFIFQYYREEENGRGNFPPRFSGLQFPNYSSELNVNALELDDSALYLCASSYGTDQYNEQFFGPGTRLTVL.

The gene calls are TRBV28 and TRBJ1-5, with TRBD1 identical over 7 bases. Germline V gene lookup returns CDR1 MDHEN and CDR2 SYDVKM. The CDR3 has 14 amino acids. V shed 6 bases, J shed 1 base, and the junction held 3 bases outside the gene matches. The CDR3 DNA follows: TGTGCCAGCAGGACGACAGGGAGCAATCAGCCCCAGCATTTT. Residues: CASRTTGSNQPQHF.

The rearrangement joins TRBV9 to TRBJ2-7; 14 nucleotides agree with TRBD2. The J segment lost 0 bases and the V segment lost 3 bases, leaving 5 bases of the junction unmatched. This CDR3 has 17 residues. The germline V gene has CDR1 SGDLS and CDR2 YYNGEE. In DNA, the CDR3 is TGTGCCAGCAGCGACGGGACTAGCGGGAGCCCCTCCTACGAGCAGTACTTC. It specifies CASSDGTSGSPSYEQYF.

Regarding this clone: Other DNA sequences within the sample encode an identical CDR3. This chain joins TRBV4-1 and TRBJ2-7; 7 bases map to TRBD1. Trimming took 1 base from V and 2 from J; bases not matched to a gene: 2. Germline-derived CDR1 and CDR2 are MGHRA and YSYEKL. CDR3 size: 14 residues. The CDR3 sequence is CASSQGQGAYEQYF. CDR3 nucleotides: TGCGCCAGCAGCCAAGGACAGGGAGCCTACGAGCAGTACTTC.

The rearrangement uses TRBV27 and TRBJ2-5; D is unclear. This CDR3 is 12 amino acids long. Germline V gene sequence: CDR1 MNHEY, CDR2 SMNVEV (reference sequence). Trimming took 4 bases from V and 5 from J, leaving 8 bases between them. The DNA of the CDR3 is TGTGCCAGCAGTTCTCTCGGGGAGACCCAGTACTTC. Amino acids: CASSSLGETQYF.

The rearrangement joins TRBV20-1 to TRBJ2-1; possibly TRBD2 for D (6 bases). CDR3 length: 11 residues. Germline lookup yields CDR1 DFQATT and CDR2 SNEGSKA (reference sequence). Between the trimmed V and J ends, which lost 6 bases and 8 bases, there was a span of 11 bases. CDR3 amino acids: CSAVLADEQFF. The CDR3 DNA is TGCAGTGCAGTACTAGCTGATGAGCAGTTCTTC.

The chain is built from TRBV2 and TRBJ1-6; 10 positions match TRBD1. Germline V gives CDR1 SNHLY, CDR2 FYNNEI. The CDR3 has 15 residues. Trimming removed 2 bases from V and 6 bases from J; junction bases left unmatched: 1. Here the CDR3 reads CASSERTGGNSPLHF. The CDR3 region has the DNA TGTGCCAGCAGTGAAAGGACAGGGGGTAATTCACCCCTCCACTTT.

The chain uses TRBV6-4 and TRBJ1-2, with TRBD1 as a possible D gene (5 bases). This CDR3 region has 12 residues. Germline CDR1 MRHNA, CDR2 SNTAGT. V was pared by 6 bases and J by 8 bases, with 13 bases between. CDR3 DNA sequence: TGTGCCAGCAGGGATTTAAGGGGAGGCTACACCTTC. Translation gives CASRDLRGGYTF.

CDR3 sequence (DNA): TGTGCCAGTAGGCGGGACAGGGGAACCGGGGAGCTGTTTTTT. Protein sequence: CASRRDRGTGELFF. This chain joins TRBV19 and TRBJ2-2, with TRBD1 identical over 10 bases. The CDR3 has 14 amino acids. Germline V gives CDR1 LNHDA, CDR2 SQIVND (reference sequence). With V trimmed by 6 bases and J by 5 bases, 3 bases remained unmatched.

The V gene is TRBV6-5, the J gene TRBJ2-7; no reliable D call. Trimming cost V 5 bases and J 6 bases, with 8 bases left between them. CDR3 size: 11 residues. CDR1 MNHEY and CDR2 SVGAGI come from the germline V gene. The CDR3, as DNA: TGTGCCAGCAGTCAACGGAGCGAGCAGTACTTC. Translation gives CASSQRSEQYF.

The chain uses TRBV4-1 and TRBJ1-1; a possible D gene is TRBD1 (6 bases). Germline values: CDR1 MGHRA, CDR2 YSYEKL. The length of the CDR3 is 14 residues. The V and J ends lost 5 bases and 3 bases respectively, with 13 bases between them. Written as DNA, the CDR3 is TGCGCCAGCAGCTACAGGGTTGGGGACACTGAAGCTTTCTTT. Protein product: CASSYRVGDTEAFF.